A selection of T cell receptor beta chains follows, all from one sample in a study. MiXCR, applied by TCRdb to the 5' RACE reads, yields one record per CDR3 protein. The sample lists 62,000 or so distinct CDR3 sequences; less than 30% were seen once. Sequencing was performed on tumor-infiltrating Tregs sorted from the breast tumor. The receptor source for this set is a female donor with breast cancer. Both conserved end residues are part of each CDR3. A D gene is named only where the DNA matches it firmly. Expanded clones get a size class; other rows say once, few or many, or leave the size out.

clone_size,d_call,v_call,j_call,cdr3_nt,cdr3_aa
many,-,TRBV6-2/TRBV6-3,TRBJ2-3,TGTGCCAGCAGTTACGGTTGGCAGGGCCCCACAGATACGCAGTATTTT,CASSYGWQGPTDTQYF
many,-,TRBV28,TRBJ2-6,TGTGCCACCAACCACCGGGCCGTTTCCTCTGGGGCCAACGTCCTGACTTTC,CATNHRAVSSGANVLTF
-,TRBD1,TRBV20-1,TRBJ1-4,TGCAGTGCCGCCAGGGGGCTGTATGAAAAACTGTTTTTT,CSAARGLYEKLFF
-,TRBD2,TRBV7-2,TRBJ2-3,TGTGCCAGCAGCTTAGGGGGCCGGGAGGCAGATACGCAGTATTTT,CASSLGGREADTQYF
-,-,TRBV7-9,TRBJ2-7,TGTGCCAGCAGCTTAGGGAGGGACAGTAGCTCCTACGAGCAGTACTTC,CASSLGRDSSSYEQYF
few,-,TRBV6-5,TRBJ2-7,TGTGCCAGCAGTTACTCGATGTTCCAGGGTCACTACGAGCAGTACTTC,CASSYSMFQGHYEQYF
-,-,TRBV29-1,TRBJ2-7,TGCAGCGTTGAGGCAGGTTTTGAGCAGTACTTC,CSVEAGFEQYF
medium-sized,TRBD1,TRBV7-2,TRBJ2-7,TGTGCCAGCAGCTTAGCCAGGGGGTCCGCCTACGAGCAGTACTTC,CASSLARGSAYEQYF
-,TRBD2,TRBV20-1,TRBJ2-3,TGCAGTGCTAGAGACGGGACTAGCCTGGATACGCAGTATTTT,CSARDGTSLDTQYF
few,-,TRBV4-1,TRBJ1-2,TGCGCCAGCAGCCGGAACGGACCCGTCCTTAACTATGGCTACACCTTC,CASSRNGPVLNYGYTF
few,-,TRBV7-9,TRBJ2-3,TGTGCCAGCAGCCTCCTTATGGCCGTGGGCACAGATACGCAGTATTTT,CASSLLMAVGTDTQYF
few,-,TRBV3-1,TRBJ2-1,TGTGCCAGTCGGAGGGGGAGTGTCCACAATGAGCAGTTCTTC,CASRRGSVHNEQFF
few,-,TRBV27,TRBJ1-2,TGTGCCAGCAAAATTTCGACAGACTATGGCTACACCTTC,CASKISTDYGYTF
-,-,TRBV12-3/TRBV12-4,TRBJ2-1,TGTGCCAGCAGCCCCTGGGCGGATTCGGACAATGAGCAGTTCTTC,CASSPWADSDNEQFF
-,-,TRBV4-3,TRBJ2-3,TGCGCCAGCAGCCAAGTTCGAGGACAGAGCACAGATACGCAGTATTTT,CASSQVRGQSTDTQYF
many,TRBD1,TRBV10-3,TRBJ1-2,TGTGCCATCAGTCAGGGACAGGGGGACCTCTATGGCTACACCTTC,CAISQGQGDLYGYTF